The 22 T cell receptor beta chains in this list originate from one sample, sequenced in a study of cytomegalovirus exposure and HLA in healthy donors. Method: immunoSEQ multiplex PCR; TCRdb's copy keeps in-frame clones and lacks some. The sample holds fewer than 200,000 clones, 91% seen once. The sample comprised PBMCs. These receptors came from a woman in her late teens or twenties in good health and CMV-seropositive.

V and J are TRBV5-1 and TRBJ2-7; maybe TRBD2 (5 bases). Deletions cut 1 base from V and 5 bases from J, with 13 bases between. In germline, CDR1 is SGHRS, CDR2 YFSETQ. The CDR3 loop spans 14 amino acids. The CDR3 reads CASSLSEEADEQYF. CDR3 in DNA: TGCGCCAGCAGCTTGAGCGAGGAGGCGGACGAGCAGTACTTC.

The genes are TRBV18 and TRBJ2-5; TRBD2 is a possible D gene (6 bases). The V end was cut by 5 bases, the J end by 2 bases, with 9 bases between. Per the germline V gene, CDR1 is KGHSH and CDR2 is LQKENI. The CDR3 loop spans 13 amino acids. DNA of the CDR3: TGTGCCAGCTCAAGAGGACTACAAGAGACCCAGTACTTC. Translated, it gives CASSRGLQETQYF.

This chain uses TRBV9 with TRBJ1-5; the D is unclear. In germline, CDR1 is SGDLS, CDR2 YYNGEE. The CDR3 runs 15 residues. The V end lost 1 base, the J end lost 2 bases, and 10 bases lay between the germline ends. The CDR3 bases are TGTGCCAGCAGCGTAACCGGGTCGGGCAATCAGCCCCAGCATTTT. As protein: CASSVTGSGNQPQHF.

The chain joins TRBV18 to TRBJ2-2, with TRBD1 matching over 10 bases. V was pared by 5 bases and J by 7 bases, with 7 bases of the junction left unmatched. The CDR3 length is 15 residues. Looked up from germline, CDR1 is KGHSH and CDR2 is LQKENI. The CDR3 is CASSAGQGYGGELFF. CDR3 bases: TGTGCCAGCTCAGCGGGACAGGGGTACGGCGGGGAGCTGTTTTTT. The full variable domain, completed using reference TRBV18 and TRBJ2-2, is NAGVMQNPRHLVRRRGQEARLRCSPMKGHSHVYWYRQLPEEGLKFMVYLQKENIIDESGMPKERFSAEFPKEGPSILRIQQVVRGDSAAYFCASSAGQGYGGELFFGEGSRLTVL.

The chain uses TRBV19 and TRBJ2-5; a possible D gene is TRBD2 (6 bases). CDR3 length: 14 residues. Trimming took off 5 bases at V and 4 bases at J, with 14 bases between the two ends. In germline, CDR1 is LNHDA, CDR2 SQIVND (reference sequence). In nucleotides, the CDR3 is TGTGCCAGTAGTCCCCCGGCGGGGCCAGAGACCCAGTACTTC. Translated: CASSPPAGPETQYF.

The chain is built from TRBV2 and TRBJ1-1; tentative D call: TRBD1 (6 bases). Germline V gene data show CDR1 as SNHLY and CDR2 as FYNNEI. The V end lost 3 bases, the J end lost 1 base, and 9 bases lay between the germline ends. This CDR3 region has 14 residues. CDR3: CASSETGGNTEAFF. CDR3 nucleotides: TGTGCCAGCAGTGAGACAGGAGGGAACACTGAAGCTTTCTTT.

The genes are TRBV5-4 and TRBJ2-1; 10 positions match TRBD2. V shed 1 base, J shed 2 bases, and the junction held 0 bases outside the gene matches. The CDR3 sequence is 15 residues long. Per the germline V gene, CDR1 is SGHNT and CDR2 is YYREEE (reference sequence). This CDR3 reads CASSLTSGTYNEQFF. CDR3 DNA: TGTGCCAGCAGCTTGACTAGCGGGACCTACAATGAGCAGTTCTTC.

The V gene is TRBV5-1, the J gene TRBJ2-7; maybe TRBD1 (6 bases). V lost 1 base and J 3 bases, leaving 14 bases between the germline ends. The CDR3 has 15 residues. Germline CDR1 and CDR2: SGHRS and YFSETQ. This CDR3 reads CASSLRQGLDYEQYF. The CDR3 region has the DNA TGCGCCAGCAGCTTGCGTCAGGGGCTAGACTACGAGCAGTACTTC.

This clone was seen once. The CDR3 nucleotides read TGTGCCAGCAGTTCGACAGGTCCGAGCTCCTACGAGCAGTACTTC. This codes for CASSSTGPSSYEQYF. The chain recombines TRBV6-5 with TRBJ2-7; D is possibly TRBD1 (6 bases). The V gene lost 4 bases and the J gene lost 0 bases, with 13 bases spanning the gap. This CDR3 has 15 residues. The germline V gene encodes CDR1 MNHEY and CDR2 SVGAGI.

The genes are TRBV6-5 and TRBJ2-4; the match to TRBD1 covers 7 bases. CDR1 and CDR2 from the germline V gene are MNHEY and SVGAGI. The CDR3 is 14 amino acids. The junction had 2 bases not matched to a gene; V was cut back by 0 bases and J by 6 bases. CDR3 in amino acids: CASSYSGQSNIQYF. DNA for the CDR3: TGTGCCAGCAGTTACTCGGGACAGTCAAACATTCAGTACTTC.

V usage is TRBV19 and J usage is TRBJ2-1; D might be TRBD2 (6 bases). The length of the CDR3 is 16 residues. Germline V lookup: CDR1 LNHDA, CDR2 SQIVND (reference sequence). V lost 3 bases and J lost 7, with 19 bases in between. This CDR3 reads CASSIPGAGRENEQFF. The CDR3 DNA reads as TGTGCCAGTAGTATCCCTGGGGCGGGAAGGGAAAATGAGCAGTTCTTC.

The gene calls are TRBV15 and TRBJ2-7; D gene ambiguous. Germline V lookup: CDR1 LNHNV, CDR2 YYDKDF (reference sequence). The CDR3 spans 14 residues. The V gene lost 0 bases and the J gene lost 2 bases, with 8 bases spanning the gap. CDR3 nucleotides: TGTGCCACCAGCAGAGATACAACAGCCTACGAGCAGTACTTC. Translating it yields CATSRDTTAYEQYF.

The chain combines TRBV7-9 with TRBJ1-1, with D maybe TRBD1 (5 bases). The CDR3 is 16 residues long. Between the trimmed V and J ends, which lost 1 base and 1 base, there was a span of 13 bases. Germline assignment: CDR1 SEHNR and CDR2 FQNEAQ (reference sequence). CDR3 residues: CASSLGTGTENTEAFF. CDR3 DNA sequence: TGTGCCAGCAGCTTAGGTACCGGGACTGAGAACACTGAAGCTTTCTTT.

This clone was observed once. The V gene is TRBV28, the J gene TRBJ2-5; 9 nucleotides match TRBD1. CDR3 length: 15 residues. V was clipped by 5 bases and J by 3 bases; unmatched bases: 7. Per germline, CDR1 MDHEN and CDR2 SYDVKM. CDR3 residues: CASSTIGTGKETQYF. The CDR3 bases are TGTGCCAGCAGTACAATTGGGACAGGGAAAGAGACCCAGTACTTC.

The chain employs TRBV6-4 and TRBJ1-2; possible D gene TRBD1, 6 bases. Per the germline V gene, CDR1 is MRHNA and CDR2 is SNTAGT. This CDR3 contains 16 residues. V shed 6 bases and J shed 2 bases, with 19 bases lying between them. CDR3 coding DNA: TGTGCCAGCAGCAAGGGGACAAACCCGGGGAACTATGGCTACACCTTC. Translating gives CASSKGTNPGNYGYTF.

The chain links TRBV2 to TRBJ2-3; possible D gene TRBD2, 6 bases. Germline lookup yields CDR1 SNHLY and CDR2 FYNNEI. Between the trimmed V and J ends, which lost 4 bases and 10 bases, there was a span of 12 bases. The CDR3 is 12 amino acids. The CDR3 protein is CASSGGLSPQYF. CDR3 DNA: TGTGCCAGCAGTGGGGGACTTTCGCCGCAGTATTTT.

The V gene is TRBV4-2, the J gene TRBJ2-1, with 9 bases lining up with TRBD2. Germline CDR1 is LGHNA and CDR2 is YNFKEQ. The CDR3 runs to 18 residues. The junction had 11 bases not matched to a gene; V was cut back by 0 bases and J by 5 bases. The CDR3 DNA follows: TGTGCCAGCAGCCAAGACCCCTTAGGGCGGGGGGGACACAATGAGCAGTTCTTC. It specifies CASSQDPLGRGGHNEQFF.

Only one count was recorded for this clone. CDR3 in amino acids: CASSSYRGGYEQYF. In DNA, the CDR3 is TGTGCCAGCAGCTCGTACCGGGGGGGGTACGAGCAGTACTTC. The chain links TRBV11-2 to TRBJ2-7; 8 bases align to TRBD2. CDR1 and CDR2 (germline): SGHAT, FQNNGV. V was pared by 4 bases and J by 4 bases, with 6 bases of the junction left unmatched. The CDR3 runs 14 residues.

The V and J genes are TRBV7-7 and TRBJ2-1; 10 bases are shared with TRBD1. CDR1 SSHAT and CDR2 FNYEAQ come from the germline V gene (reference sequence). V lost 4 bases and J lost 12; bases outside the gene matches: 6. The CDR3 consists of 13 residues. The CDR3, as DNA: TGTGCCAGCAGCTCCCCGACAGGGGGCGGGCAGTTCTTC. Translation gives CASSSPTGGGQFF.

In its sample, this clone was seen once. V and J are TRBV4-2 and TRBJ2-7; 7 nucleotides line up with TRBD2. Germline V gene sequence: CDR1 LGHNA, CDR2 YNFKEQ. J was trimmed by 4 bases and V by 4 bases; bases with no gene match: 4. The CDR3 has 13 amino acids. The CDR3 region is CASSREGRYEQYF. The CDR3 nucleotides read TGTGCCAGCAGCCGGGAGGGGAGATACGAGCAGTACTTC.

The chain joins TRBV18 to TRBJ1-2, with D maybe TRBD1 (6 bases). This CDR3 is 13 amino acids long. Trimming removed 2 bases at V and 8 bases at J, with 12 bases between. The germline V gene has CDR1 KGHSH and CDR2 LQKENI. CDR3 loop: CASSPKAGVGYTF. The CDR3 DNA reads TGTGCCAGCTCACCAAAGGCAGGGGTAGGCTACACCTTC.

CDR3 loop: CASRPQQGALTEAFF. CDR3 DNA: TGTGCCAGCAGACCCCAACAGGGGGCATTGACTGAAGCTTTCTTT. The chain couples TRBV27 to TRBJ1-1; 9 bases agree with TRBD1. J was trimmed by 5 bases and V by 6 bases; bases with no gene match: 10. The CDR3 totals 15 residues. Germline values: CDR1 MNHEY, CDR2 SMNVEV (reference sequence).